The source of this TCR beta chain is a study of T cells in Graves' hyperthyroidism and ophthalmopathy. Per the germline V gene, CDR1 is SNHLY and CDR2 is FYNNEI. V gave up 10 bases and J gave up 1 base, with 19 bases separating them. The CDR3 spans 15 residues. There were TCR beta CDR3 regions amplified from RNA transcripts. HTBI primers were used for first-round RT-PCR of the TCR CDR3. From the multiplex PCR reads, TCRdb called clonotypes with MiXCR, one entry per CDR3 protein. The sample shows approximately 600,000 distinct CDR3 sequences, less than 25% of them seen only once. This TCR came from a young man with Graves' ophthalmopathy. Source material: blood. The chain links TRBV2 to TRBJ1-2; a possible D gene is TRBD1 (6 bases). The CDR3 bases are TGTGCCACATACCACCGGGACAACTTTAACTATGGCTACACCTTC. It encodes CATYHRDNFNYGYTF.